The present TCR beta chain was sequenced within a study of T cells in Graves' hyperthyroidism and ophthalmopathy. What was amplified from RNA transcripts were TCR beta CDR3 regions. With the HTBI primer set, the TCR CDR3 went through a first round of RT-PCR. TCRdb ran MiXCR on the multiplex PCR reads and lists one entry per CDR3 protein. In the table there are 350,000 to 400,000 distinct CDR3 sequences, around 18% of which are singletons. There are a few counts of this clonotype. Germline V lookup: CDR1 SGHRS, CDR2 YFSETQ. V gave up 6 bases and J gave up 5 bases; unmatched junction bases: 7. The CDR3 spans 14 residues.

The rearrangement uses TRBV5-1 and TRBJ1-4, with 7 bases aligning to TRBD1. Sequences were obtained from blood. The sequence was obtained from a man between 18 and 35 years old with Graves' ophthalmopathy. CDR3 in DNA: TGCGCCAGCAAATTCGGGACAGAGAATGAAAAACTGTTTTTT. It encodes CASKFGTENEKLFF. Complete variable domain (other parts from reference TRBV5-1 and TRBJ1-4): KAGVTQTPRYLIKTRGQQVTLSCSPISGHRSVSWYQQTPGQGLQFLFEYFSETQRNKGNFPGRFSGRQFSNSRSEMNVSTLELGDSALYLCASKFGTENEKLFFGSGTQLSVL.